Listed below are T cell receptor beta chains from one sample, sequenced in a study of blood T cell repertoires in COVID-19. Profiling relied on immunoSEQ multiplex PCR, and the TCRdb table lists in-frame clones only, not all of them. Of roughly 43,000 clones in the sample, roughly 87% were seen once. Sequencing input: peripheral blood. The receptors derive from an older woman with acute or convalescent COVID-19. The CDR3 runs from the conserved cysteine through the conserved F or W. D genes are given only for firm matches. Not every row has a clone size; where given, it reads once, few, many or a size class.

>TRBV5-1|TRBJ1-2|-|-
TGCGCCAGCAGCCCCGAAACAGGATTGGATGGCTACACCTTC
CASSPETGLDGYTF
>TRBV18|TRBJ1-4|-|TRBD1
TGTGCCAGCTCACCAGGGACAGGCTATAATGAAAAACTGTTTTTT
CASSPGTGYNEKLFF
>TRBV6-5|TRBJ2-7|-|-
TGTGCCAGCGTGGGGGGACAGAGCTCCTACGAGCAGTACTTC
CASVGGQSSYEQYF
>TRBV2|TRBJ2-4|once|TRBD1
TGTGCCAGCAGGGCCGGGACAGGGGGCTTAGAAAACATTCAGTACTTC
CASRAGTGGLENIQYF
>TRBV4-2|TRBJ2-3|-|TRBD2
TGTGCCAGCAGCCAAGGGGCTAGCGGGGGGGCAGATACGCAGTATTTT
CASSQGASGGADTQYF
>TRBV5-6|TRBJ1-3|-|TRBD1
TGTGCCAGCAGCTACCTACAGGGGGGCTCTGGAAACACCATATATTTT
CASSYLQGGSGNTIYF
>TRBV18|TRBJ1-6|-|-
TGTGCCAGCTCACCACCGGGGGGTAACTCACCCCTCCACTTT
CASSPPGGNSPLHF
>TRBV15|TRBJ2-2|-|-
TGTGCCACCAGCAGAGATCTGGCAGGGCTAAGCACCGGGGAGCTGTTTTTT
CATSRDLAGLSTGELFF
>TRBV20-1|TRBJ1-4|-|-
TGCAGTGCTAGTTACCTTACCGGAGATGAAAAACTGTTTTTT
CSASYLTGDEKLFF
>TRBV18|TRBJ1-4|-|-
TGTGCCAGCTCACCACCCTACCCGACAGATGCAACTAATGAAAAACTGTTTTTT
CASSPPYPTDATNEKLFF